This T cell receptor beta chain was profiled in a study of blood T cell repertoires in COVID-19. About the research overall: Researchers got acute and convalescent COVID-19 samples from the United States, Italy and Spain. T cells, B-cell-depleted T cells, or PBMCs provided the cDNA or gDNA that served as material.

As originally analysed: Amplification of reference gene primers provided the estimated nucleated cell counts. Here immunoSEQ multiplex PCR was the method, and the copy in TCRdb shows in-frame clones only, minus some. V, J and clone size were drawn from that table, and D and trimming were deduced from the DNA. The sample yields about 32,000 clones, 85% to 90% seen once. CDR3 length: 13 residues. V lost 1 base and J 8 bases, leaving 9 bases between the germline ends. Germline V gives CDR1 MNHEY, CDR2 SMNVEV (reference sequence). Input material: peripheral blood. The clonotype originates from a man aged 60-69 years with active or convalescent COVID-19. This rearrangement joins TRBV27 to TRBJ1-5; D uncertain. The CDR3 coding sequence is TGTGCCAGCAGTTTATGGCCCGGGGAGCCCCAGCATTTT. This sequence encodes CASSLWPGEPQHF.